Presented here are 6 T cell receptor beta chains from one specimen sequenced in a study of blood T cell repertoires in COVID-19. Libraries were prepared by immunoSEQ multiplex PCR; TCRdb keeps only in-frame clonotypes and omits some of them. The top ten hold roughly 4% of the sample, which has 200,000 to 250,000 clones, 84% seen once. Sequenced input: peripheral blood. The receptors shown here come from a middle-aged man with acute or convalescent COVID-19.

J is TRBJ2-7 and V is TRBV12-3 or TRBV12-4; 8 nucleotides agree with TRBD1. With V trimmed by 4 bases and J by 3 bases, 2 bases remained unmatched. This CDR3 is 13 amino acids long. The CDR3 DNA reads as TGTGCCAGCAGTTACACAGGGGGCTACGAGCAGTACTTC. Its protein is CASSYTGGYEQYF.

J is TRBJ2-7 and V is TRBV5-1; D ambiguous. The CDR3 contains 14 residues. The germline V and J ends were trimmed by 4 bases and 3 bases, with 14 bases remaining between them. CDR1 is SGHRS and CDR2 is YFSETQ in the germline V gene. The CDR3 DNA reads as TGCGCCAGCAGCCCGTCCCCGGTCGTCTACGAGCAGTACTTC. It translates to CASSPSPVVYEQYF.

The chain uses TRBV5-4 and TRBJ2-3; no clear D. This CDR3 spans 15 amino acids. Trimming pared 4 bases from V and 0 bases from J, leaving 12 bases between. CDR1 is SGHNT, CDR2 YYREEE, per germline (reference sequence). The chain's CDR3 is CASSLRIASTDTQYF. CDR3 sequence (DNA): TGTGCCAGCAGCCTTCGAATAGCTAGCACAGATACGCAGTATTTT.

This chain uses TRBV29-1 with TRBJ1-1, with D hard to call. The germline V and J ends were trimmed by 7 bases and 1 base, with 10 bases remaining between them. CDR3 length: 12 amino acids. The V gene's germline CDR1 is SQVTM and CDR2 ANQGSEA. The DNA for the CDR3 is TGCAGCGCCCGAAGCCAGAACACTGAAGCTTTCTTT. Translating it yields CSARSQNTEAFF.

This sequence joins TRBV6-1 and TRBJ1-2; D unclear. V was shortened by 0 bases and J by 11 bases, with 19 bases between the two germline ends. CDR3 length: 15 residues. CDR1 and CDR2 from the germline V gene are MNHNS and SASEGT. This CDR3 is CASSEAWSSFRGYTF. CDR3 bases: TGTGCCAGCAGTGAAGCTTGGAGCTCCTTTCGTGGGTACACCTTC.

V is TRBV19 and J is TRBJ1-6, with 10 positions matching TRBD1. CDR1 is LNHDA, CDR2 SQIVND, per germline (reference sequence). This CDR3 has 15 residues. V was clipped by 5 bases and J by 9 bases; unmatched bases: 7. This CDR3 is CASSSFGTGASPLHF. The DNA for the CDR3 is TGTGCCAGTAGTTCTTTCGGGACAGGGGCTTCACCCCTCCACTTT.